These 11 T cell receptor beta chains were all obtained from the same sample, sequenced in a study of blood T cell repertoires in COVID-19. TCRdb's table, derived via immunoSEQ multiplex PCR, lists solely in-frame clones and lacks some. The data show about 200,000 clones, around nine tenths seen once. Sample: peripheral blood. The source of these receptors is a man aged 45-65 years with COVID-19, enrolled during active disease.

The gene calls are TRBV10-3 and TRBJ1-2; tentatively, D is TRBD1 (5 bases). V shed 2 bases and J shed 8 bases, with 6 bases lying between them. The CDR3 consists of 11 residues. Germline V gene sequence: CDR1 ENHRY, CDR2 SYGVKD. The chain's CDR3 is CAISEQGGYTF. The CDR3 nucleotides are TGTGCCATCAGTGAGCAGGGCGGCTACACCTTC.

The CDR3 is CASSIYRASGELFF. CDR3 bases: TGTGCCAGCAGCATATACAGGGCCTCTGGGGAGCTGTTTTTT. The V gene is TRBV7-9, the J gene TRBJ2-2; weak D call: TRBD1 (6 bases). This CDR3 contains 14 residues. V was trimmed by 5 bases and J by 8 bases, leaving 15 bases between them. Germline V gives CDR1 SEHNR, CDR2 FQNEAQ (reference sequence).

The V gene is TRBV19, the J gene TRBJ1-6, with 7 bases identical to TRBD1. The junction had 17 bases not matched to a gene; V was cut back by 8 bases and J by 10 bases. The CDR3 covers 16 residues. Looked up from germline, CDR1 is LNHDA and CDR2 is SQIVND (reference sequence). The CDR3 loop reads CASQNRGIGTVSPLHF. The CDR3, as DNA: TGTGCCAGTCAGAACAGGGGTATCGGAACAGTGTCACCCCTCCACTTT.

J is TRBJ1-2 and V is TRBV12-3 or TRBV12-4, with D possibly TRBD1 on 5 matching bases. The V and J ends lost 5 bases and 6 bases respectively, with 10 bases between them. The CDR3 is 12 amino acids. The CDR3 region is CASSGQGHGYTF. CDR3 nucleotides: TGTGCCAGCAGTGGGCAGGGCCATGGCTACACCTTC.

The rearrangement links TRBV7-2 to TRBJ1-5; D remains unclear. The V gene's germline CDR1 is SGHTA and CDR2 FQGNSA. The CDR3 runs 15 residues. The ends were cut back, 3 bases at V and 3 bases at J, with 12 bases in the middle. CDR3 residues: CASSFSGQFNQPQHF. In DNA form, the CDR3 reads TGTGCCAGCAGCTTCAGCGGGCAATTCAATCAGCCCCAGCATTTT. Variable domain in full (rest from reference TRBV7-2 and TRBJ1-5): GAGVSQSPSNKVTEKGKDVELRCDPISGHTALYWYRQSLGQGLEFLIYFQGNSAPDKSGLPSDRFSAERTGGSVSTLTIQRTQQEDSAVYLCASSFSGQFNQPQHFGDGTRLSIL.

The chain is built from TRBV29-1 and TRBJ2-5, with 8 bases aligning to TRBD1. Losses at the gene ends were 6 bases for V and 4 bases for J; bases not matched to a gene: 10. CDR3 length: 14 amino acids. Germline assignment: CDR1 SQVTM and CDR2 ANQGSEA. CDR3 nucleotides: TGCAGCGTAGACAGACAGGGGCGAGCAGAGACCCAGTACTTC. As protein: CSVDRQGRAETQYF.

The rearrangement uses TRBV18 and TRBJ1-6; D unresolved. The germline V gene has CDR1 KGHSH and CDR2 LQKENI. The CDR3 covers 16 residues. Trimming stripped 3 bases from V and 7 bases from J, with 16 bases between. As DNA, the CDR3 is TGTGCCAGCTCACCGGGCGGGAGTCGATGGAATTCACCCCTCCACTTT. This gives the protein CASSPGGSRWNSPLHF.

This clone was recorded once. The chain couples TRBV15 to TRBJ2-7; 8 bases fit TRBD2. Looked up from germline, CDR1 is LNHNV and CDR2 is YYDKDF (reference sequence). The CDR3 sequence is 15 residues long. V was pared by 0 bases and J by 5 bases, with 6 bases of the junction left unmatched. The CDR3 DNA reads TGTGCCACCAGCAGAGATCGCGGGGGGTTCAACGAGCAGTACTTC. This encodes CATSRDRGGFNEQYF.

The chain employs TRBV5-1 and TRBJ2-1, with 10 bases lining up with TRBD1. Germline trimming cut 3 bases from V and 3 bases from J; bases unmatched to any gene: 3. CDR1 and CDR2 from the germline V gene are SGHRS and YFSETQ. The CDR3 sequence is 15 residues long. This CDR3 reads CASSSGTGVYNEQFF. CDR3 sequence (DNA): TGCGCCAGCAGCTCAGGGACAGGGGTCTACAATGAGCAGTTCTTC.

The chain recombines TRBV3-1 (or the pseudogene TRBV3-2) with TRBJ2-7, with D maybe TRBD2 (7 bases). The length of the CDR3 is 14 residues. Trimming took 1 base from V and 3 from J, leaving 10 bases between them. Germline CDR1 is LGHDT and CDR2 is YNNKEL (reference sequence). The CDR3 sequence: CASSQAGGLYEQYF. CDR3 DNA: TGTGCCAGCAGCCAAGCGGGGGGCCTCTACGAGCAGTACTTC.

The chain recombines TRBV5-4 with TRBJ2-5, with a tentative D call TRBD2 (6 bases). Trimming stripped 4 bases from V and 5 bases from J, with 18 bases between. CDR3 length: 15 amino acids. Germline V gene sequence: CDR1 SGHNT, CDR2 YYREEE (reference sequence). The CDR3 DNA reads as TGTGCCAGCAGCCCGCCGGGGGACTGGGGGGAGACCCAGTACTTC. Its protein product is CASSPPGDWGETQYF. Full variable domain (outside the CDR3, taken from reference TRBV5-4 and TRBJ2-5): ETGVTQSPTHLIKTRGQQVTLRCSSQSGHNTVSWYQQALGQGPQFIFQYYREEENGRGNFPPRFSGLQFPNYSSELNVNALELDDSALYLCASSPPGDWGETQYFGPGTRLLVL.